This T cell receptor (beta chain) comes out of a study of T cell clonotyping in hematopoietic cell transplantation. Study information: Recipient samples before transplant were obtained post-cytoreduction.

The CDR3 extends over 15 amino acids. The V end lost 0 bases, the J end lost 1 base, and 9 bases lay between the germline ends. CDR1 is MNHEY and CDR2 is SVGAGI in the germline V gene. TCRdb's table, derived via immunoSEQ multiplex PCR, lists solely in-frame clones and lacks some. The table lists 46,000 or so clones, over 75% of them singletons. The time point was: recipient sample about 28 days before transplant, after cytoreduction. Sample: peripheral blood mononuclear cells, taken before stem cell transplant. The chain uses TRBV6-5 and TRBJ1-1; D is unclear. This TCR came from a man between 60 and 75 years old with biphenotypic leukemia. Some clones in this sample may be carry-over from other donors' samples. The CDR3: CASSYSHEANTEAFF. CDR3 nucleotides: TGTGCCAGCAGTTACTCCCATGAAGCGAACACTGAAGCTTTCTTT.